A selection of T cell receptor beta chains follows, all from one sample in a study of CD8 T cells in Susac syndrome. MiXCR, applied by TCRdb to the immunoSEQ multiplex PCR reads, yields one record per CDR3 protein. Seen here are about 150,000 distinct CDR3 sequences, just under 95% observed once, and the top ten hold around 0.21%. Sequences were obtained from CD8+ T cells from PBMCs. The receptors were gathered from a human donor with multiple sclerosis. CDR3s include the opening cysteine and the closing phenylalanine or tryptophan. Each record gives: clone size, V gene, J gene, D gene, CDR3 length, CDR3 protein, CDR3 DNA. The D gene is left open where the match is weak. Expanded clones get a size class; other rows say once, few or many, or leave the size out.

abundance: once
v_gene: TRBV11-1
j_gene: TRBJ2-3
d_gene: .
len: 20
CDR3aa: CASSGGPDMGRTVHTDTQYF
CDR3nt: TGTGCCAGCAGCGGAGGACCTGACATGGGACGAACCGTCCACACAGATACGCAGTATTTT

abundance: .
v_gene: TRBV12-3/TRBV12-4
j_gene: TRBJ1-3
d_gene: .
len: 12
CDR3aa: CASSPTGNTIYF
CDR3nt: TGTGCCAGCAGCCCGACCGGAAACACCATATATTTT

abundance: .
v_gene: TRBV20-1
j_gene: TRBJ1-2
d_gene: .
len: 14
CDR3aa: CSARFSDKNYGYTF
CDR3nt: TGCAGTGCTAGATTCAGCGACAAGAACTATGGCTACACCTTC

abundance: .
v_gene: TRBV12-3/TRBV12-4
j_gene: TRBJ1-2
d_gene: .
len: 13
CDR3aa: CASSPDANYGYTF
CDR3nt: TGTGCCAGCAGTCCGGACGCGAACTATGGCTACACCTTC

abundance: .
v_gene: TRBV5-4
j_gene: TRBJ1-2
d_gene: TRBD1
len: 15
CDR3aa: CASSSNRGLGYGYTF
CDR3nt: TGTGCCAGCAGCTCAAACAGGGGGCTGGGCTATGGCTACACCTTC

abundance: .
v_gene: TRBV3-1
j_gene: TRBJ2-1
d_gene: .
len: 16
CDR3aa: CASSQTDGGERNEQFF
CDR3nt: TGTGCCAGCAGCCAAACGGACGGGGGCGAGCGCAATGAGCAGTTCTTC

abundance: .
v_gene: TRBV6-2/TRBV6-3
j_gene: TRBJ2-1
d_gene: .
len: 15
CDR3aa: CASALSGTSYNEQFF
CDR3nt: TGTGCCAGCGCACTGTCCGGGACTTCCTACAATGAGCAGTTCTTC

abundance: .
v_gene: TRBV2
j_gene: TRBJ1-2
d_gene: .
len: 12
CDR3aa: CASNQATYGYTF
CDR3nt: TGTGCCAGCAATCAGGCCACTTATGGCTACACCTTC

abundance: .
v_gene: TRBV7-9
j_gene: TRBJ2-3
d_gene: .
len: 15
CDR3aa: CASSFGQKSTDTQYF
CDR3nt: TGTGCCAGCAGCTTTGGGCAGAAGAGCACAGATACGCAGTATTTT

abundance: .
v_gene: TRBV6-6
j_gene: TRBJ2-1
d_gene: .
len: 13
CDR3aa: CASSGTDRNAQFF
CDR3nt: TGTGCCAGCAGTGGGACCGACCGTAATGCGCAGTTCTTC

abundance: .
v_gene: TRBV7-9
j_gene: TRBJ2-5
d_gene: .
len: 14
CDR3aa: CASSFRGDRDTEYF
CDR3nt: TGTGCCAGCAGTTTTAGGGGGGACCGGGACACCGAGTACTTC

abundance: .
v_gene: TRBV12-3/TRBV12-4
j_gene: TRBJ1-1
d_gene: .
len: 10
CDR3aa: CASFQAEAFF
CDR3nt: TGTGCCAGCTTCCAGGCTGAAGCTTTCTTT

abundance: .
v_gene: TRBV19
j_gene: TRBJ1-6
d_gene: .
len: 13
CDR3aa: CASTRRYNSPLHF
CDR3nt: TGTGCCAGTACTCGCAGGTATAATTCACCCCTCCACTTT

abundance: .
v_gene: TRBV13
j_gene: TRBJ2-3
d_gene: .
len: 15
CDR3aa: CASSEVGDSTDTQYF
CDR3nt: TGTGCCAGCAGCGAAGTCGGGGATAGCACAGATACGCAGTATTTT

abundance: .
v_gene: TRBV2
j_gene: TRBJ2-7
d_gene: .
len: 12
CDR3aa: CASAGPSYEQYF
CDR3nt: TGTGCCAGCGCGGGCCCCTCCTACGAGCAGTACTTC

abundance: .
v_gene: TRBV25-1
j_gene: TRBJ2-1
d_gene: .
len: 13
CDR3aa: CASSESTGDEQFF
CDR3nt: TGTGCCAGCAGTGAATCGACAGGCGATGAGCAGTTCTTC

abundance: .
v_gene: TRBV9
j_gene: TRBJ1-2
d_gene: .
len: 15
CDR3aa: CASSAALTGVYGYTF
CDR3nt: TGTGCCAGCAGCGCCGCCCTGACGGGAGTCTATGGCTACACCTTC

abundance: .
v_gene: TRBV30
j_gene: TRBJ2-1
d_gene: .
len: 12
CDR3aa: CAWSPKYNEQFF
CDR3nt: TGTGCCTGGAGTCCCAAATACAATGAGCAGTTCTTC

abundance: .
v_gene: TRBV29-1
j_gene: TRBJ2-3
d_gene: TRBD1
len: 13
CDR3aa: CSVEGQNTDTQYF
CDR3nt: TGCAGCGTTGAGGGACAGAACACAGATACGCAGTATTTT

abundance: .
v_gene: TRBV6-6
j_gene: TRBJ2-7
d_gene: .
len: 15
CDR3aa: CASSAALGQVYEQYF
CDR3nt: TGTGCCAGCAGTGCCGCCCTGGGACAAGTCTACGAGCAGTACTTC

abundance: few
v_gene: TRBV20-1
j_gene: TRBJ2-7
d_gene: .
len: 13
CDR3aa: CSAREGGSYEQYF
CDR3nt: TGCAGTGCTAGAGAGGGGGGCTCCTACGAGCAGTACTTC

abundance: once
v_gene: TRBV27
j_gene: TRBJ2-7
d_gene: .
len: 13
CDR3aa: CASSLVQGGEQYF
CDR3nt: TGTGCCAGCAGTTTAGTACAGGGCGGCGAGCAGTACTTC

abundance: .
v_gene: TRBV20-1
j_gene: TRBJ1-1
d_gene: .
len: 10
CDR3aa: CSAREAEAFF
CDR3nt: TGCAGTGCTAGAGAGGCTGAAGCTTTCTTT

abundance: .
v_gene: TRBV11-3
j_gene: TRBJ2-1
d_gene: .
len: 14
CDR3aa: CASSLDLGGNEQFF
CDR3nt: TGTGCCAGCAGCTTAGATCTTGGGGGCAATGAGCAGTTCTTC

abundance: once
v_gene: TRBV20-1
j_gene: TRBJ2-7
d_gene: TRBD2
len: 15
CDR3aa: CSARSGTRNIYEQYF
CDR3nt: TGCAGTGCTAGATCCGGGACTAGGAACATCTACGAGCAGTACTTC

abundance: .
v_gene: TRBV12-3/TRBV12-4
j_gene: TRBJ1-5
d_gene: .
len: 12
CDR3aa: CASSLSVQPQHF
CDR3nt: TGTGCCAGCAGTTTAAGTGTCCAGCCCCAGCATTTT

abundance: .
v_gene: TRBV3-1
j_gene: TRBJ2-5
d_gene: TRBD2
len: 17
CDR3aa: CASSQEWGTSALETQYF
CDR3nt: TGTGCCAGCAGCCAAGAGTGGGGGACTAGTGCTTTAGAGACCCAGTACTTC

abundance: .
v_gene: TRBV9
j_gene: TRBJ1-1
d_gene: .
len: 14
CDR3aa: CASSVSSGYTEAFF
CDR3nt: TGTGCCAGCAGCGTCTCAAGTGGTTACACTGAAGCTTTCTTT

abundance: .
v_gene: TRBV25-1
j_gene: TRBJ2-3
d_gene: .
len: 14
CDR3aa: CASSEYKQTDTQYF
CDR3nt: TGTGCCAGCAGTGAATATAAACAGACAGATACGCAGTATTTT

abundance: few
v_gene: TRBV30
j_gene: TRBJ1-1
d_gene: TRBD1
len: 14
CDR3aa: CAWSPGTGNTEAFF
CDR3nt: TGTGCCTGGAGTCCCGGGACAGGGAACACTGAAGCTTTCTTT

abundance: .
v_gene: TRBV2
j_gene: TRBJ2-1
d_gene: TRBD1
len: 14
CDR3aa: CASIMTGLAREQFF
CDR3nt: TGTGCCAGCATTATGACAGGGCTCGCAAGGGAGCAGTTCTTC

abundance: .
v_gene: TRBV21-1
j_gene: TRBJ2-5
d_gene: .
len: 11
CDR3aa: CASMSLETQYF
CDR3nt: TGTGCCAGCATGTCATTAGAGACCCAGTACTTC

abundance: .
v_gene: TRBV5-1
j_gene: TRBJ2-7
d_gene: .
len: 12
CDR3aa: CASRPGGVEQYF
CDR3nt: TGCGCCAGCAGACCCGGGGGCGTCGAGCAGTACTTC

abundance: .
v_gene: TRBV12-3/TRBV12-4
j_gene: TRBJ2-7
d_gene: .
len: 12
CDR3aa: CASSASFYEQYF
CDR3nt: TGTGCCAGCAGTGCATCCTTTTACGAGCAGTACTTC

abundance: .
v_gene: TRBV9
j_gene: TRBJ2-5
d_gene: .
len: 15
CDR3aa: CASSAPMGNQETQYF
CDR3nt: TGTGCCAGCAGCGCCCCGATGGGCAACCAAGAGACCCAGTACTTC

abundance: .
v_gene: TRBV6-2/TRBV6-3
j_gene: TRBJ2-7
d_gene: TRBD1
len: 16
CDR3aa: CASSYSMDRGDYEQYF
CDR3nt: TGTGCCAGCAGTTACTCGATGGACAGGGGTGATTACGAGCAGTACTTC

abundance: once
v_gene: TRBV20-1
j_gene: TRBJ1-2
d_gene: .
len: 10
CDR3aa: CSSGDYGYTF
CDR3nt: TGCTCCTCGGGGGACTATGGCTACACCTTC

abundance: .
v_gene: TRBV13
j_gene: TRBJ2-3
d_gene: TRBD2
len: 16
CDR3aa: CASSSPGLGVPDTQYF
CDR3nt: TGTGCCAGCAGCTCTCCGGGACTAGGGGTGCCAGATACGCAGTATTTT

abundance: .
v_gene: TRBV13
j_gene: TRBJ2-7
d_gene: TRBD1
len: 14
CDR3aa: CASSPPRDRREQYF
CDR3nt: TGTGCCAGCAGCCCCCCCCGGGACAGGCGGGAGCAGTACTTC

abundance: .
v_gene: TRBV5-1
j_gene: TRBJ2-7
d_gene: .
len: 15
CDR3aa: CASSLEVSGRDEQYF
CDR3nt: TGCGCCAGCAGCTTGGAGGTCTCAGGACGGGACGAGCAGTACTTC

abundance: .
v_gene: TRBV20-1
j_gene: TRBJ1-2
d_gene: .
len: 15
CDR3aa: CSARSRHREDYGYTF
CDR3nt: TGCAGTGCTAGATCTCGGCATCGGGAAGACTATGGCTACACCTTC

abundance: few
v_gene: TRBV2
j_gene: TRBJ2-3
d_gene: .
len: 14
CDR3aa: CASSPGGALDTQYF
CDR3nt: TGTGCCAGCAGTCCGGGCGGGGCGCTAGATACGCAGTATTTT

abundance: .
v_gene: TRBV5-1
j_gene: TRBJ2-7
d_gene: TRBD1
len: 15
CDR3aa: CASSLDRDRRYEQYF
CDR3nt: TGCGCCAGCAGCTTGGACCGGGACAGGAGATACGAGCAGTACTTC

abundance: once
v_gene: TRBV6-5
j_gene: TRBJ2-2
d_gene: TRBD2
len: 18
CDR3aa: CASSYSLAGGRVIGELFF
CDR3nt: TGTGCCAGCAGTTACTCCCTAGCGGGGGGGCGAGTGATCGGGGAGCTGTTTTTT

abundance: .
v_gene: TRBV5-1
j_gene: TRBJ2-6
d_gene: .
len: 13
CDR3aa: CASSSVTGDVLTF
CDR3nt: TGCGCCAGCAGCTCGGTCACCGGGGACGTCCTGACTTTC

abundance: few
v_gene: TRBV27
j_gene: TRBJ2-3
d_gene: .
len: 13
CDR3aa: CASSLGGTDTQYF
CDR3nt: TGTGCCAGCAGTTTGGGGGGCACAGATACGCAGTATTTT

abundance: .
v_gene: TRBV27
j_gene: TRBJ2-7
d_gene: TRBD1
len: 15
CDR3aa: CASSFEDRSSYEQYF
CDR3nt: TGTGCCAGCAGTTTTGAGGACAGGAGCTCCTACGAGCAGTACTTC

abundance: .
v_gene: TRBV20-1
j_gene: TRBJ2-7
d_gene: TRBD2
len: 15
CDR3aa: CSARVIAGTGHEQYF
CDR3nt: TGCAGTGCTAGAGTCATAGCGGGGACCGGTCACGAGCAGTACTTC

abundance: .
v_gene: TRBV27
j_gene: TRBJ1-2
d_gene: TRBD1
len: 12
CDR3aa: CASSLDRVVYTF
CDR3nt: TGTGCCAGCAGTCTCGACAGGGTCGTCTACACCTTC

abundance: .
v_gene: TRBV7-2
j_gene: TRBJ1-1
d_gene: .
len: 15
CDR3aa: CASSPLTGINTEAFF
CDR3nt: TGTGCCAGCAGCCCCCTGACAGGTATTAACACTGAAGCTTTCTTT

abundance: .
v_gene: TRBV13
j_gene: TRBJ2-7
d_gene: .
len: 15
CDR3aa: CASSLGRGERHEQYF
CDR3nt: TGTGCCAGCAGCTTAGGCCGGGGAGAACGCCACGAGCAGTACTTC

abundance: .
v_gene: TRBV27
j_gene: TRBJ2-7
d_gene: TRBD1
len: 15
CDR3aa: CASRAWDRGTYEQYF
CDR3nt: TGTGCCAGCAGGGCTTGGGACAGGGGCACCTACGAGCAGTACTTC

abundance: once
v_gene: TRBV5-4
j_gene: TRBJ2-3
d_gene: TRBD2
len: 15
CDR3aa: CASSLRREVTDTQYF
CDR3nt: TGTGCCAGCAGCTTGAGACGGGAGGTCACAGATACGCAGTATTTT

abundance: .
v_gene: TRBV7-9
j_gene: TRBJ2-5
d_gene: .
len: 13
CDR3aa: CASSLAEEETQYF
CDR3nt: TGTGCCAGCAGCTTAGCGGAAGAAGAGACCCAGTACTTC

abundance: .
v_gene: TRBV7-6
j_gene: TRBJ2-5
d_gene: TRBD1
len: 15
CDR3aa: CASSLEQGAVETQYF
CDR3nt: TGTGCCAGCAGCTTAGAACAGGGGGCCGTGGAGACCCAGTACTTC